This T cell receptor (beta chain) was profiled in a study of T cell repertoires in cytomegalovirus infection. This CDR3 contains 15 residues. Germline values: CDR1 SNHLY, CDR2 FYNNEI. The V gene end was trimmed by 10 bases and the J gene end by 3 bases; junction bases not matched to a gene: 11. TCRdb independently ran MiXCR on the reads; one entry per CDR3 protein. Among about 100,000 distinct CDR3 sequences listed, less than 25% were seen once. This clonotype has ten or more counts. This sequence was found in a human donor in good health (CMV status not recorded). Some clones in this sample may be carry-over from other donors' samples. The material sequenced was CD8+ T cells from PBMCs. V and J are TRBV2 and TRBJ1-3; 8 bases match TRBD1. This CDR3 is CATLGDRRRGNTIYF. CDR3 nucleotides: TGTGCCACCCTAGGGGACAGGCGACGTGGAAACACCATATATTTT.